Given below is one TCR beta chain in context. This sample was included in a study of T cell responses to AZD1222 COVID-19 vaccine. Produced via immunoSEQ multiplex PCR; TCRdb's table is partial and in-frame only. The repertoire includes 25,000 to 35,000 clones, over 90% of them detected once, and over 8% sits in the top ten. From germline, CDR1 is SGHDT and CDR2 YYEEEE. The CDR3 contains 17 residues. The germline V and J ends were trimmed by 0 bases and 2 bases, with 14 bases remaining between them. This TCR was recovered from an adult in good health. The source was peripheral blood, collected on day 0 of AZD1222 vaccination. V is TRBV5-6 and J is TRBJ1-4; D is perhaps TRBD1 (5 bases). CDR3 nucleotides: TGTGCCAGCAGCTTGGTGGGGCAGGGCCCCACTAATGAAAAACTGTTTTTT. Amino acid sequence: CASSLVGQGPTNEKLFF.